This TCR beta chain was documented in a study of beta chain features in type 1 diabetes. General study points: More deletions and fewer insertions at VDJ junctions were found in patients with type 1 diabetes. A moderate, significant TCRB CDR3 shortening appeared in type 1 diabetes across four CD4+ subsets. Shorter templates might be favored by PCR, equally in patients and controls.

Sequenced material consisted of expressed TCRB transcripts (all of the isolated RNA was reverse transcribed). Regulatory, naive and central memory T cell samples averaged roughly 4 million reads. The table came from immunoSEQ multiplex PCR; TCRdb's copy has only in-frame clones and leaves some out. The sample lists 400,000 or so clones; over 10% were seen once. As to this clone: The antigen is not known.

V shed 0 bases and J shed 3 bases, with 11 bases lying between them. The CDR3 runs 15 residues. Per the germline V gene, CDR1 is LNHNV and CDR2 is YYDKDF (reference sequence). This chain uses TRBV15 with TRBJ1-2; D not certain. The clonotype originates from a young woman with type 1 diabetes. Material: naive CD4+ T cells from blood. CDR3 coding DNA: TGTGCCACCAGCAGAGATCGCAGTCCCCACTATGGCTACACCTTC. Protein: CATSRDRSPHYGYTF.